Listed here is a single T cell receptor (beta chain). The antigen is undetermined. This record belongs to a study of T cell repertoires in cytomegalovirus infection. In germline, CDR1 is MNHEY, CDR2 SVGEGT. The CDR3 is 14 residues long. V lost 4 bases and J lost 3; bases outside the gene matches: 4. TCRdb itself ran the reads through MiXCR, one entry per CDR3 protein. The table shows roughly 120,000 distinct CDR3 sequences, with 32% occurring only once. Sequenced material: CD8+ T cells from cultured PBMCs, taken from culture after CMV antigen stimulation. The rearrangement joins TRBV6-2 or TRBV6-3 to TRBJ2-5, with 8 bases matching TRBD1. The clonotype was recovered from a human donor in good health (CMV status not recorded). Some clones in this sample may be carry-over from other donors' samples. This chain's CDR3 is CASSSADREETQYF. In DNA, the CDR3 is TGTGCCAGCAGTTCCGCGGACAGGGAAGAGACCCAGTACTTC.